The T cell receptor beta chain described here comes from a study of blood T cell repertoires in COVID-19. The germline CDR1 and CDR2 sequences are LNHDA and SQIVND (reference sequence). The CDR3 spans 15 residues. V lost 3 bases and J lost 3, with 11 bases in between. Profiled with immunoSEQ multiplex PCR; TCRdb holds only in-frame clones, not every one. Here the sample spans about 180,000 clones, approximately 80% being singletons. The chain is built from TRBV19 and TRBJ2-2; a possible D gene is TRBD1 (6 bases). The sequence was collected from a man in his 60s who had been exposed to COVID-19. Sequencing was performed on PBMCs or T cells enriched from blood (not recorded which). CDR3: CASSIRGSHTGELFF. The CDR3 nucleotides are TGTGCCAGTAGTATTAGGGGGAGTCACACCGGGGAGCTGTTTTTT. Drawing the rest from reference TRBV19 and TRBJ2-2, the complete variable domain is DGGITQSPKYLFRKEGQNVTLSCEQNLNHDAMYWYRQDPGQGLRLIYYSQIVNDFQKGDIAEGYSVSREKKESFPLTVTSAQKNPTAFYLCASSIRGSHTGELFFGEGSRLTVL.